This T cell receptor (beta chain) was profiled in a study of T cell responses to AZD1222 COVID-19 vaccine. Whole-study findings and limits: Baseline seropositivity characterized only a handful of AZD1222 recipients.

Sequenced by immunoSEQ multiplex PCR; TCRdb stores in-frame clones only, minus some. The table includes about 130,000 clones, 88% detected once. This clone was counted once. Its antigen is currently unknown. The ends lost 6 bases at V and 3 bases at J; junction bases unmatched: 4. Germline CDR1 reads LNHDA; CDR2 reads SQIVND (reference sequence). The CDR3 extends over 14 amino acids. The TCR was taken from an adult who received the AZD1222 COVID-19 vaccine. The source was peripheral blood, collected 28 days after the second AZD1222 dose. This sequence joins TRBV19 and TRBJ1-4; the match to TRBD1 covers 7 bases. The CDR3 reads CASSTTGSNEKLFF. The CDR3 coding sequence is TGTGCCAGTAGCACGACAGGGTCTAATGAAAAACTGTTTTTT.